The 32 T cell receptor beta chains below were found in one sample sequenced in a study of Ad26.COV2.S vaccination and SARS-CoV-2 variants (dated by TCRdb to the early 2020s). The library came from the immunoSEQ multiplex PCR assay. TCRdb took this table from immuneACCESS and kept in-frame rearrangements with V and J called. Such tables lack part of the clones; where checked against another copy, unresolved V genes explain under half of the gap, and the rest is unexplained. The sample table lists approximately 97,000 clones, over 60% of them with a count of one. The top ten constitute 17% of the sample. The sample's time point label is to be understood as: individuals recovered from natural SARS-CoV-2 infection. The sequencing used peripheral blood, collected after recovery from COVID-19. Source of these receptors: a human donor who had recovered from COVID-19.

In this sample, this clone turned up once. The chain employs TRBV27 and TRBJ1-1; no firm D call. The CDR3 has 13 amino acids. The germline CDR1 and CDR2 sequences are MNHEY and SMNVEV (reference sequence). V was clipped by 1 base and J by 4 bases, with 7 bases between them. Written as DNA, the CDR3 is TGTGCCAGCAGTTTATGGAGATCCACTGAAGCTTTCTTT. The encoded protein is CASSLWRSTEAFF.

This chain connects TRBV19 to TRBJ1-3; TRBD1 agrees at 7 bases. V lost 5 bases, J lost 7 bases, and 11 bases stayed unmatched. Per germline, CDR1 LNHDA and CDR2 SQIVND (reference sequence). There are 15 residues in the CDR3. In DNA, the CDR3 is TGTGCCAGTAGTTCGATCTCGGGACAGTGGAACACCATATATTTT. Amino acids: CASSSISGQWNTIYF. Combining the CDR3 with reference TRBV19 and TRBJ1-3 gives the whole variable domain DGGITQSPKYLFRKEGQNVTLSCEQNLNHDAMYWYRQDPGQGLRLIYYSQIVNDFQKGDIAEGYSVSREKKESFPLTVTSAQKNPTAFYLCASSSISGQWNTIYFGEGSWLTVV.

The chain joins TRBV7-6 to TRBJ1-4, with TRBD1 as a possible D gene (6 bases). Trimming cost V 6 bases and J 5 bases, with 10 bases left between them. CDR3 size: 13 residues. The germline CDR1 and CDR2 sequences are SGHVS and FNYEAQ. CDR3 protein: CASRGAINEKLFF. The CDR3 region has the DNA TGTGCCAGCAGGGGGGCGATCAATGAAAAACTGTTTTTT.

The chain joins TRBV9 to TRBJ1-6; the D is unclear. The CDR3 loop spans 15 amino acids. Between the trimmed V and J ends, which lost 5 bases and 10 bases, there was a span of 19 bases. CDR1 is SGDLS, CDR2 YYNGEE, per germline. The CDR3 DNA reads as TGTGCCAGCAGAAAATCAACGGAGCTTGGATCACCCCTCCACTTT. Translating it yields CASRKSTELGSPLHF.

In this sample, this clone turned up many times. The chain employs TRBV4-1 and TRBJ2-2; the D gene is possibly TRBD2 (5 bases). The CDR3 totals 14 residues. V was cut by 3 bases and J by 4 bases, with 9 bases left in between. Germline assignment: CDR1 MGHRA and CDR2 YSYEKL. CDR3 in amino acids: CASSHGRITGELFF. For the CDR3, the DNA is TGCGCCAGCAGCCATGGGAGAATCACCGGGGAGCTGTTTTTT.

The chain recombines TRBV7-2 with TRBJ2-3, with 10 bases lining up with TRBD2. Germline trimming cut 0 bases from V and 9 bases from J; bases unmatched to any gene: 3. The germline V gene encodes CDR1 SGHTA and CDR2 FQGNSA. The length of the CDR3 is 14 residues. The CDR3 region is CASSLAETSGTQYF. As DNA, the CDR3 is TGTGCCAGCAGCTTAGCAGAGACTAGCGGGACGCAGTATTTT.

V and J are TRBV12-3 or TRBV12-4 and TRBJ2-5, with D hard to call. The CDR3 is made up of 11 amino acids. Trimming removed 5 bases at V and 2 bases at J, with 3 bases between. The CDR3 DNA reads TGTGCCAGCAGTCAACAAGAGACCCAGTACTTC. It specifies CASSQQETQYF.

The J gene is TRBJ2-6, the V gene TRBV19; D call uncertain. Between the trimmed V and J ends, which lost 1 base and 1 base, there was a span of 8 bases. This CDR3 region has 16 residues. Germline-derived CDR1 and CDR2 are LNHDA and SQIVND (reference sequence). The CDR3 nucleotides are TGTGCCAGTAGTATAGTGTACGGTTCTGGGGCCAACGTCCTGACTTTC. This sequence encodes CASSIVYGSGANVLTF.

The genes are TRBV20-1 and TRBJ2-1; D not resolved. V lost 6 bases and J lost 5, with 5 bases in between. Germline V gives CDR1 DFQATT, CDR2 SNEGSKA (reference sequence). The CDR3 extends over 10 amino acids. This CDR3 is CSATDNEQFF. CDR3 coding DNA: TGCAGTGCAACAGACAATGAGCAGTTCTTC.

This chain uses TRBV30 with TRBJ1-3; D is uncertain. V lost 7 bases, J lost 0 bases, and 7 bases lay in between. The CDR3 covers 12 residues. Germline CDR1 and CDR2: GTSNPN and SVGIG (reference sequence). This chain's CDR3 is CALGFSGNTIYF. The CDR3 DNA is TGTGCCTTAGGATTCTCTGGAAACACCATATATTTT.

J is TRBJ2-2 and V is TRBV2; 9 bases are a match to TRBD1. The CDR3 totals 20 residues. V trimming: 1 base; J trimming: 4 bases; junction bases outside the gene matches: 16. Germline assignment: CDR1 SNHLY and CDR2 FYNNEI. This CDR3 is CASSEGPLISTGGGTGELFF. DNA of the CDR3: TGTGCCAGCAGTGAAGGGCCATTGATATCGACAGGGGGTGGCACCGGGGAGCTGTTTTTT.

This chain uses TRBV7-3 with TRBJ2-1, with 10 bases aligning to TRBD2. Germline V gene lookup returns CDR1 SGHTA and CDR2 FQGTGA. The CDR3 covers 15 residues. The V segment lost 5 bases and the J segment 6 bases; nucleotides outside the gene matches: 7. The DNA for the CDR3 is TGTGCCAGCAGCCTTGTAGCGGGGGGTATCAATGAGCAGTTCTTC. Translation: CASSLVAGGINEQFF.

The chain employs TRBV7-2 and TRBJ1-2, with unresolved D. Germline V CDR1 and CDR2: SGHTA, FQGNSA. CDR3 length: 13 residues. V was cut by 2 bases and J by 4 bases, with 8 bases left in between. CDR3 DNA sequence: TGTGCCAGCAGCTTACAGACCGTCTATGGCTACACCTTC. Translating it yields CASSLQTVYGYTF. The variable domain in full, completed from reference TRBV7-2 and TRBJ1-2, reads GAGVSQSPSNKVTEKGKDVELRCDPISGHTALYWYRQSLGQGLEFLIYFQGNSAPDKSGLPSDRFSAERTGGSVSTLTIQRTQQEDSAVYLCASSLQTVYGYTFGSGTRLTVV.

The V and J genes are TRBV9 and TRBJ2-7, with 10 bases aligning to TRBD2. V gave up 3 bases and J gave up 7 bases; unmatched junction bases: 7. CDR3 length: 14 residues. CDR1 is SGDLS, CDR2 YYNGEE, per germline. CDR3 coding DNA: TGTGCCAGCAGCGGGAGCGGGGGGGCCCAGGAGCAGTACTTC. This codes for CASSGSGGAQEQYF.

The chain employs TRBV4-2 and TRBJ2-3; 9 positions match TRBD2. This CDR3 spans 16 amino acids. V was clipped by 4 bases and J by 2 bases; unmatched bases: 7. Germline V gene data show CDR1 as LGHNA and CDR2 as YNFKEQ. Written as DNA, the CDR3 is TGTGCCAGCAGCCCGAAGACTAGCGGCTTCACAGATACGCAGTATTTT. This gives the protein CASSPKTSGFTDTQYF.

The chain has TRBV29-1 and TRBJ1-1; 9 nucleotides agree with TRBD1. V lost 7 bases, J lost 1 base, and 4 bases stayed unmatched. Germline V gives CDR1 SQVTM, CDR2 ANQGSEA. CDR3 size: 13 residues. The CDR3 coding sequence is TGCAGCGCCGCGGGACAGGGGAACACTGAAGCTTTCTTT. The encoded protein is CSAAGQGNTEAFF.

The chain joins TRBV5-4 to TRBJ1-2, with D possibly being TRBD1 (5 bases). With 0 bases removed from V and 5 bases from J, the gap between germline ends came to 14 bases. CDR1 is SGHNT, CDR2 YYREEE, per germline (reference sequence). This CDR3 is built from 15 residues. The CDR3 protein is CASSLEVGEEYGYTF. The CDR3 nucleotides read TGTGCCAGCAGCTTGGAGGTAGGGGAGGAGTATGGCTACACCTTC.

The genes are TRBV5-6 and TRBJ2-4; the D is unclear. Germline lookup yields CDR1 SGHDT and CDR2 YYEEEE. The length of the CDR3 is 14 residues. The ends were cut back, 1 base at V and 5 bases at J, with 10 bases in the middle. The CDR3 region is CASSLLAEQNIQYF. The DNA of the CDR3 is TGTGCCAGCAGCTTGCTGGCAGAGCAAAACATTCAGTACTTC.

The rearrangement joins TRBV6-5 to TRBJ2-5; D not resolved. Trimming took off 2 bases at V and 2 bases at J, with 12 bases between the two ends. CDR1 and CDR2 from the germline V gene are MNHEY and SVGAGI. This CDR3 is 15 amino acids long. The DNA of the CDR3 is TGTGCCAGCAGTTACGGGATAACAGCACAAGAGACCCAGTACTTC. It translates to CASSYGITAQETQYF.

This clone has a single count. This sequence joins TRBV23-1 and TRBJ1-4, with 10 nucleotides matching TRBD1. TRBV23-1 is noted as an ORF with a role that remains uncertain. V was pared by 1 base and J by 8 bases, with 13 bases of the junction left unmatched. The CDR3 has 18 residues. The CDR3 bases are TGCGCCAGCAGTCAATTATCCGGATGCTGGGACAGGGGAGAAAAACTGTTTTTT. Amino acid sequence: CASSQLSGCWDRGEKLFF.

This clone came up once. The chain has TRBV15 and TRBJ1-6; TRBD1 matches at 10 bases. This CDR3 contains 16 residues. Germline trimming cut 6 bases from V and 6 bases from J; bases unmatched to any gene: 8. Germline V gene sequence: CDR1 LNHNV, CDR2 YYDKDF (reference sequence). This CDR3 is CATSPDRDRGNSPLHF. The CDR3 DNA is TGTGCCACCAGTCCTGACCGGGACAGGGGTAATTCACCCCTCCACTTT.

V is TRBV19 and J is TRBJ2-3; D remains ambiguous. Trimming removed 6 bases at V and 5 bases at J, with 9 bases between. This CDR3 contains 12 residues. Germline lookup yields CDR1 LNHDA and CDR2 SQIVND (reference sequence). The CDR3 region is CASRQSGDTQYF. The DNA for the CDR3 is TGTGCCAGTAGACAATCGGGAGATACGCAGTATTTT.

J is TRBJ1-2 and V is TRBV6-6, with D possibly being TRBD1 (6 bases). This CDR3 region has 14 residues. Germline V gene data show CDR1 as MNHNY and CDR2 as SVGAGI (reference sequence). Trimming cost V 8 bases and J 3 bases, with 16 bases left between them. CDR3 residues: CASVPTGSYYGYTF. Here the CDR3 DNA reads TGTGCCAGCGTTCCAACAGGGAGCTACTATGGCTACACCTTC.

The chain is built from TRBV3-1 (or the pseudogene TRBV3-2) and TRBJ2-1; the D gene is possibly TRBD2 (6 bases). Germline loops: CDR1 LGHDT, CDR2 YNNKEL (reference sequence). The V end lost 3 bases, the J end lost 8 bases, and 17 bases lay between the germline ends. This CDR3 contains 15 residues. Here the CDR3 reads CASSQGVGEADEQFF. The DNA for the CDR3 is TGTGCCAGCAGCCAGGGGGTGGGGGAGGCAGATGAGCAGTTCTTC.

The rearrangement uses TRBV6-5 and TRBJ1-1; TRBD1 is a possible D gene (6 bases). Germline-derived CDR1 and CDR2 are MNHEY and SVGAGI. V was pared by 6 bases and J by 1 base, with 15 bases between. The CDR3 loop spans 15 amino acids. The CDR3 reads CASRRLTGGNTEAFF. The CDR3 bases are TGTGCCAGCAGGCGCTTGACAGGTGGGAACACTGAAGCTTTCTTT.

The gene calls are TRBV7-2 and TRBJ2-1; D not resolved. The CDR3 is 16 amino acids. Trimming removed 1 base from V and 7 bases from J, with 17 bases in between. Germline assignment: CDR1 SGHTA and CDR2 FQGNSA. The CDR3 protein is CASSLESQVLWNEQFF. In nucleotides, the CDR3 is TGTGCCAGCAGCTTAGAGTCGCAGGTTTTATGGAATGAGCAGTTCTTC.

The rearrangement uses TRBV3-1 (or the pseudogene TRBV3-2) and TRBJ2-3; no firm D call. Trimming cost V 6 bases and J 2 bases, with 6 bases left between them. Germline V gene lookup returns CDR1 LGHDT and CDR2 YNNKEL (reference sequence). This CDR3 is 12 amino acids long. The CDR3: CASSRITDTQYF. In DNA form, the CDR3 reads TGTGCCAGCAGTCGAATCACAGATACGCAGTATTTT.

The CDR3 DNA reads TGTGCCAGTAGTCCGCTACAGGGTGGGTTCACAGATACGCAGTATTTT. Translating gives CASSPLQGGFTDTQYF. The chain has TRBV19 and TRBJ2-3, with a possible D match to TRBD1 (6 bases). Germline CDR1 LNHDA, CDR2 SQIVND (reference sequence). The ends were cut back, 5 bases at V and 2 bases at J, with 17 bases in the middle. CDR3 length: 16 residues.

The chain carries TRBV2 and TRBJ1-5; D remains ambiguous. CDR1 and CDR2 from the germline V gene are SNHLY and FYNNEI. The CDR3 consists of 13 residues. V dropped 0 bases and J dropped 11 bases, with 11 bases sitting between them. CDR3 nucleotides: TGTGCCAGCAGTGAAGCGGAGGCCGCGGCCCAGCATTTT. Translated: CASSEAEAAAQHF.

The genes are TRBV6-5 and TRBJ2-1; either TRBD1 or TRBD2 may fit D (5 bases each). Germline CDR1 MNHEY, CDR2 SVGAGI. Trimming shortened V by 5 bases and J by 8 bases, and 19 bases separated the two germline ends. CDR3 length: 15 amino acids. The CDR3 reads CASSKNTGTPDEQFF. CDR3 sequence (DNA): TGTGCCAGCAGTAAGAATACCGGGACCCCAGATGAGCAGTTCTTC.

The chain joins TRBV5-6 to TRBJ1-5; unclear D gene. V shed 0 bases and J shed 5 bases, with 6 bases lying between them. Germline V gene lookup returns CDR1 SGHDT and CDR2 YYEEEE. The CDR3 is made up of 13 amino acids. The CDR3 spells CASSLVGYQPQHF. CDR3 sequence (DNA): TGTGCCAGCAGCTTGGTTGGTTATCAGCCCCAGCATTTT.

This chain uses TRBV5-4 with TRBJ2-3; 8 nucleotides agree with TRBD1. CDR3 size: 15 residues. V lost 0 bases to trimming and J lost 2 bases; unmatched junction nucleotides: 2. Per the germline V gene, CDR1 is SGHNT and CDR2 is YYREEE (reference sequence). CDR3 in DNA: TGTGCCAGCAGCTTGGACAGGGGGTTCACAGATACGCAGTATTTT. Translated: CASSLDRGFTDTQYF. Full variable domain (remainder filled in from reference TRBV5-4 and TRBJ2-3): ETGVTQSPTHLIKTRGQQVTLRCSSQSGHNTVSWYQQALGQGPQFIFQYYREEENGRGNFPPRFSGLQFPNYSSELNVNALELDDSALYLCASSLDRGFTDTQYFGPGTRLTVL.